This TCR beta chain came from a study of graft-versus-host responses after intestinal transplantation. Study-level information: Multivisceral, liver-intestinal, or isolated intestinal transplants were received by the recipients. Tacrolimus and steroids were given for about three years to all recipients after anti-thymocyte globulin induction.

The assay was immunoSEQ multiplex PCR, and TCRdb's table has in-frame clones only and misses some. The table lists about 130,000 clones, approximately 91% of them singletons, with 0.19% in the top ten. Comments on this clone: The antigen remains unidentified.

Here the sequenced sample was unstimulated CD4+ T cells sorted from spleen or lymph node cells, taken before intestinal transplant. The source of this sequence is a human donor who received an intestinal transplant.

The CDR3 is CASSFRRESDTQYF. The CDR3 DNA is TGTGCCAGCAGCTTTCGGCGGGAGTCAGATACGCAGTATTTT. The V call is TRBV7-2, the J call TRBJ2-3; the match to TRBD2 covers 7 bases. J was trimmed by 4 bases and V by 3 bases; bases with no gene match: 4. CDR3 length equals 14 residues. Germline values: CDR1 SGHTA, CDR2 FQGNSA.